These 26 T cell receptor beta chains originate from one sample sequenced in a study of blood T cell repertoires in COVID-19. This table comes from immunoSEQ multiplex PCR, and its TCRdb copy is limited to in-frame clones, with some not included. The sample shows around 160,000 clones, over 75% of them seen only once. Sequences were obtained from peripheral blood. Every receptor here comes from a woman aged 60-75 years with COVID-19, enrolled during active disease.

CDR3 in DNA: TGTGCCAGCAGTTACTCACAGGATCAAGAGACCCAGTACTTC. Translated, it gives CASSYSQDQETQYF. The chain recombines TRBV6-6 with TRBJ2-5, with a tentative D call TRBD1 (5 bases). Between the trimmed V and J ends, which lost 0 bases and 2 bases, there was a span of 7 bases. Germline V gene sequence: CDR1 MNHNY, CDR2 SVGAGI (reference sequence). This CDR3 is 14 amino acids long.

The rearrangement links TRBV21-1 to TRBJ2-3; TRBD1, the D gene given by the table, was not confirmed from the DNA. TRBV21-1 is listed as a pseudogene. This CDR3 contains 17 residues. Written as DNA, the CDR3 is TGTGCCAGCAGCAGTACCCCCGGGGACAGGGTAACAGATACGCAGTATTTT. Protein: CASSSTPGDRVTDTQYF.

This chain joins TRBV7-9 and TRBJ2-1, with TRBD2 matching 7 bases. This CDR3 has 15 residues. Trimming at V came to 8 bases and at J to 3 bases, leaving 10 bases not matched to a gene. Germline-derived CDR1 and CDR2 are SEHNR and FQNEAQ (reference sequence). The CDR3 coding sequence is TGTGCCAGCTGGGGAGGGGCTAATCTCTACAATGAGCAGTTCTTC. Translating gives CASWGGANLYNEQFF.

The rearrangement links TRBV25-1 to TRBJ1-2, with D unresolved. Germline V CDR1 and CDR2: MGHDK, SYGVNS. V dropped 6 bases and J dropped 8 bases, with 13 bases sitting between them. CDR3 length: 12 residues. DNA of the CDR3: TGTGCCAGCAGCTGGGAGTCGTGGGGCTACACCTTC. This translates into CASSWESWGYTF.

V and J are TRBV21-1 and TRBJ2-2; no DNA check was done on the table's D call, TRBD2. TRBV21-1 is recorded as a pseudogene. This CDR3 spans 17 amino acids. The CDR3 region is CASSNPSGADRTGELFF. CDR3 DNA sequence: TGTGCCAGCAGCAACCCGAGTGGAGCGGACCGCACCGGGGAGCTGTTTTTT.

The V gene is TRBV2, the J gene TRBJ1-2, with no clear D. Germline V gives CDR1 SNHLY, CDR2 FYNNEI. This CDR3 has 13 amino acids. Trimming took off 7 bases at V and 6 bases at J, with 15 bases between the two ends. The DNA for the CDR3 is TGTGCCAGCAAGGACTCCGTCGGACATGGCTACACCTTC. Its translation: CASKDSVGHGYTF.

This sequence joins TRBV5-1 and TRBJ2-2; 9 nucleotides line up with TRBD1. V lost 4 bases to trimming and J lost 6 bases; unmatched junction nucleotides: 10. The length of the CDR3 is 16 residues. Germline CDR1 reads SGHRS; CDR2 reads YFSETQ. CDR3 region: CASSRPGQGSPGELFF. The CDR3 nucleotides are TGCGCCAGCAGCAGGCCGGGACAGGGTTCACCCGGGGAGCTGTTTTTT.

The rearrangement uses TRBV18 and TRBJ1-4, with 8 bases matching TRBD1. V gave up 6 bases and J gave up 4 bases; unmatched junction bases: 4. Germline loops: CDR1 KGHSH, CDR2 LQKENI. There are 14 residues in the CDR3. The CDR3 DNA follows: TGTGCCAGCTCTGCCGACAGGGGTAATGAAAAACTGTTTTTT. Protein: CASSADRGNEKLFF.

The chain recombines TRBV15 with TRBJ1-2; D unresolved. CDR1 LNHNV and CDR2 YYDKDF come from the germline V gene (reference sequence). The CDR3 covers 14 residues. V gave up 4 bases and J gave up 8 bases, with 17 bases separating them. CDR3 region: CATSIAARSRGYTF. Here the CDR3 DNA reads TGTGCCACCAGCATAGCCGCCAGAAGCCGAGGCTACACCTTC.

The V call is TRBV6-2 or TRBV6-3, the J call TRBJ2-1, with 12 bases identical to TRBD2. Trimming at V came to 4 bases and at J to 8 bases, leaving 12 bases not matched to a gene. The CDR3 loop spans 17 amino acids. Germline V lookup: CDR1 MNHEY, CDR2 SVGEGT. CDR3 coding DNA: TGTGCCAGCAGTTCGGACACAGCACTAGCGGGGGGCGATGAGCAGTTCTTC. This encodes CASSSDTALAGGDEQFF.

J is TRBJ2-6 and V is TRBV14, with TRBD1 matching 8 bases. With V trimmed by 1 base and J by 0 bases, 11 bases remained unmatched. CDR1 and CDR2 from the germline V gene are SGHDN and FVKESK. The CDR3 length is 20 residues. The CDR3 protein is CASSQGKKTGVNSGANVLTF. The CDR3 DNA sequence: TGTGCCAGCAGCCAAGGGAAGAAGACAGGGGTAAACTCTGGGGCCAACGTCCTGACTTTC.

The count of this clone is one. The genes are TRBV6-5 and TRBJ2-3; 7 nucleotides line up with TRBD1. Trimming took 0 bases from V and 2 from J; bases not matched to a gene: 5. Germline V gene lookup returns CDR1 MNHEY and CDR2 SVGAGI. The CDR3 sequence is 16 residues long. This CDR3 is CASSYSETGNTDTQYF. DNA for the CDR3: TGTGCCAGCAGTTACTCGGAGACAGGGAACACAGATACGCAGTATTTT.

The gene calls are TRBV19 and TRBJ2-3; 15 positions agree with TRBD2. In germline, CDR1 is LNHDA, CDR2 SQIVND (reference sequence). The CDR3 consists of 16 residues. With V trimmed by 5 bases and J by 4 bases, 4 bases remained unmatched. The CDR3 is CASSPGTSGGPDTQYF. DNA for the CDR3: TGTGCCAGTAGTCCTGGGACTAGCGGGGGGCCAGATACGCAGTATTTT.

The chain uses TRBV6-2 or TRBV6-3 and TRBJ2-1, with 7 bases that match TRBD2. The CDR3 spans 14 residues. V was clipped by 3 bases and J by 7 bases; unmatched bases: 6. Germline CDR1 reads MNHEY; CDR2 reads SVGEGT. The CDR3 region has the DNA TGTGCCAGCAGTTATGAGGCGGGGGTTAATGAGCAGTTCTTC. Amino acid sequence: CASSYEAGVNEQFF.

This chain uses TRBV6-6 with TRBJ1-2, with a weak D call TRBD1 (5 bases). The CDR3 loop spans 18 amino acids. Trimming removed 5 bases from V and 1 base from J, with 23 bases in between. Per germline, CDR1 MNHNY and CDR2 SVGAGI (reference sequence). This CDR3 is CASSPRRQSAWVNYGYTF. The CDR3 nucleotides are TGTGCCAGCAGTCCCCGCCGACAGTCGGCCTGGGTTAACTATGGCTACACCTTC.

V and J are TRBV6-5 and TRBJ2-5, with D perhaps TRBD1 (6 bases). Trimming stripped 2 bases from V and 4 bases from J, with 11 bases between. This CDR3 spans 14 amino acids. The germline CDR1 and CDR2 sequences are MNHEY and SVGAGI. The DNA of the CDR3 is TGTGCCAGCAGTTACGGGGGCCGGGGAGAGACCCAGTACTTC. Amino acid sequence: CASSYGGRGETQYF.

This clone has just one count. This rearrangement joins TRBV6-5 to TRBJ2-1; 14 positions match TRBD2. Germline V lookup: CDR1 MNHEY, CDR2 SVGAGI. The CDR3 sequence is 14 residues long. The ends lost 6 bases at V and 9 bases at J; junction bases unmatched: 4. The CDR3 loop is CASRTSGGAREQFF. The CDR3 DNA is TGTGCCAGCAGGACTAGCGGGGGGGCTCGTGAGCAGTTCTTC.

The chain joins TRBV18 to TRBJ2-7; 11 nucleotides match TRBD1. V shed 1 base and J 0 bases; nucleotides not matched to a gene: 5. The CDR3 is 17 residues long. Germline assignment: CDR1 KGHSH and CDR2 LQKENI. The CDR3 loop reads CASSPRTGGASSYEQYF. CDR3 sequence (DNA): TGTGCCAGCTCACCACGGACAGGGGGCGCGAGCTCCTACGAGCAGTACTTC.

In this sample, this clone turned up a few times. V is TRBV7-9 and J is TRBJ1-1; maybe TRBD1 (5 bases). The germline CDR1 and CDR2 sequences are SEHNR and FQNEAQ (reference sequence). The V gene lost 0 bases and the J gene lost 5 bases, with 13 bases spanning the gap. The CDR3 spans 15 residues. As DNA, the CDR3 is TGTGCCAGCAGCTTAGCTTCGGCAGGGAGGACTGAAGCTTTCTTT. Translated, it gives CASSLASAGRTEAFF.

The CDR3, as DNA: TGTGCCAGCAGCTTGGACAGGAACACTGAAGCTTTCTTT. It yields the protein CASSLDRNTEAFF. The J gene is TRBJ1-1, the V gene TRBV7-3; the D gene is possibly TRBD1 (6 bases). The CDR3 consists of 13 residues. V dropped 3 bases and J dropped 1 base, with 6 bases sitting between them. Germline CDR1 and CDR2: SGHTA and FQGTGA.

The chain joins TRBV4-3 to TRBJ2-5; 8 nucleotides agree with TRBD2. The CDR3 runs to 16 residues. Unmatched junction bases numbered 10, after V lost 3 bases and J lost 4 bases. Germline loops: CDR1 LGHNA, CDR2 YSLEER. CDR3 amino acids: CASSHTGGLAGETQYF. DNA for the CDR3: TGCGCCAGCAGCCACACGGGAGGACTAGCAGGAGAGACCCAGTACTTC.

This clone was seen just once. The chain employs TRBV5-4 and TRBJ1-2; unclear D gene. V lost 10 bases to trimming and J lost 2 bases, with 12 bases between them. The CDR3 sequence is 12 residues long. Per the germline V gene, CDR1 is SGHNT and CDR2 is YYREEE (reference sequence). The CDR3: CALGMANYGYTF. CDR3 nucleotide sequence: TGTGCCCTGGGCATGGCCAACTATGGCTACACCTTC.

The J gene is TRBJ1-2, the V gene TRBV19; D is unclear. Trimming left V 5 bases short and J 1 base short, with 8 bases between. The CDR3 length is 13 residues. CDR1 and CDR2 from the germline V gene are LNHDA and SQIVND (reference sequence). In DNA form, the CDR3 reads TGTGCCAGTAGTCGACGGGGTAACTATGGCTACACCTTC. Encoded protein: CASSRRGNYGYTF.

The chain employs TRBV3-1 (or the pseudogene TRBV3-2) and TRBJ2-1, with TRBD2 identical over 9 bases. The length of the CDR3 is 15 residues. The junction had 5 bases not matched to a gene; V was cut back by 0 bases and J by 8 bases. CDR1 LGHDT and CDR2 YNNKEL come from the germline V gene (reference sequence). The CDR3 reads CASSQDAGGPDEQFF. CDR3 DNA sequence: TGTGCCAGCAGCCAAGACGCGGGGGGGCCCGATGAGCAGTTCTTC.

V and J are TRBV30 and TRBJ1-2, with 7 bases identical to TRBD1. This CDR3 region has 13 residues. J gave up 4 bases and V 3 bases, and 5 bases lay outside the gene matches. CDR1 GTSNPN and CDR2 SVGIG come from the germline V gene (reference sequence). The CDR3 here is CAWRHRGTYGYTF. CDR3 nucleotides: TGTGCCTGGAGGCACAGGGGAACCTATGGCTACACCTTC.

The chain is built from TRBV7-2 and TRBJ2-2; 14 bases are a match to TRBD2. The CDR3 spans 17 residues. V lost 5 bases, J lost 3 bases, and 5 bases stayed unmatched. The germline gives CDR1 SGHTA, CDR2 FQGNSA. This CDR3 reads CASSKTSGGVDTGELFF. As DNA, the CDR3 is TGTGCCAGCAGCAAGACTAGCGGGGGGGTGGACACCGGGGAGCTGTTTTTT.